One T cell receptor beta chain is described in this entry. As yet, its antigen is unknown. Germline and junction disagree at one end, which may indicate a read error. The CDR3 sequence is 15 residues long. cDNA libraries of TCR beta carried unique molecular identifiers. Once about 0.85 to 10 million T cells were used, 400,000 to 550,000 cDNA molecules resulted. Each CDR3 protein is one row after TCRdb ran MiXCR on the PCR reads. The sample lists about 770,000 distinct CDR3 sequences, around 42% seen once, with 4.9% in the top ten. The sample belongs to a study of post-analysis software for immune sequencing data. General study results and limits: Relative to controls, patients with multiple sclerosis showed significantly lower normalized Chao1 diversity. In patients, about 5 TRBV segments were more frequent than in controls, with TRBV5-6, TRBV5-1 and TRBV20-1 among them. F measure clustering grouped samples strongly by preparation batch.

This sequence joins TRBV12-3 or TRBV12-4 and TRBJ2-4; 8 bases agree with TRBD2. The sequenced sample was blood. This clonotype originated in a girl between 5 and 17 years old with multiple sclerosis. CDR3 amino acids: CASSYQAGVAYGQYF. The CDR3 region has the DNA TGCGCCAGCAGCTACCAAGCGGGAGTAGCGTACGGGCAGTACTTC.